This T cell receptor (beta chain) stems from a study of blood T cell repertoires in COVID-19. Study-wide context: COVID-19 samples collected from the United States, Italy and Spain covered acute and convalescent phases. T cells, B-cell-depleted T cells, or PBMCs supplied cDNA or gDNA.

The authors' processing: How many nucleated cells were present was estimated from reference gene primer amplification. This table comes from immunoSEQ multiplex PCR, and its TCRdb copy is limited to in-frame clones, with some not included. The V and J calls and clone size were taken over from that table, and D and trimming were inferred from the DNA. Seen here are around 45,000 clones, 86% observed once, and the top ten hold roughly 10%. Unmatched junction bases numbered 3, after V lost 2 bases and J lost 3 bases. The CDR3 is made up of 14 amino acids. Germline CDR1 reads SEHNR; CDR2 reads FQNEAQ (reference sequence).

The sequenced sample consisted of peripheral blood. This clonotype was sampled from a human donor in a cohort sampled during active COVID-19. The rearrangement links TRBV7-9 to TRBJ1-2; 7 bases are a match to TRBD1. The CDR3 spells CASSLNRGDYGYTF. CDR3 coding DNA: TGTGCCAGCAGCTTAAACAGGGGTGACTATGGCTACACCTTC.